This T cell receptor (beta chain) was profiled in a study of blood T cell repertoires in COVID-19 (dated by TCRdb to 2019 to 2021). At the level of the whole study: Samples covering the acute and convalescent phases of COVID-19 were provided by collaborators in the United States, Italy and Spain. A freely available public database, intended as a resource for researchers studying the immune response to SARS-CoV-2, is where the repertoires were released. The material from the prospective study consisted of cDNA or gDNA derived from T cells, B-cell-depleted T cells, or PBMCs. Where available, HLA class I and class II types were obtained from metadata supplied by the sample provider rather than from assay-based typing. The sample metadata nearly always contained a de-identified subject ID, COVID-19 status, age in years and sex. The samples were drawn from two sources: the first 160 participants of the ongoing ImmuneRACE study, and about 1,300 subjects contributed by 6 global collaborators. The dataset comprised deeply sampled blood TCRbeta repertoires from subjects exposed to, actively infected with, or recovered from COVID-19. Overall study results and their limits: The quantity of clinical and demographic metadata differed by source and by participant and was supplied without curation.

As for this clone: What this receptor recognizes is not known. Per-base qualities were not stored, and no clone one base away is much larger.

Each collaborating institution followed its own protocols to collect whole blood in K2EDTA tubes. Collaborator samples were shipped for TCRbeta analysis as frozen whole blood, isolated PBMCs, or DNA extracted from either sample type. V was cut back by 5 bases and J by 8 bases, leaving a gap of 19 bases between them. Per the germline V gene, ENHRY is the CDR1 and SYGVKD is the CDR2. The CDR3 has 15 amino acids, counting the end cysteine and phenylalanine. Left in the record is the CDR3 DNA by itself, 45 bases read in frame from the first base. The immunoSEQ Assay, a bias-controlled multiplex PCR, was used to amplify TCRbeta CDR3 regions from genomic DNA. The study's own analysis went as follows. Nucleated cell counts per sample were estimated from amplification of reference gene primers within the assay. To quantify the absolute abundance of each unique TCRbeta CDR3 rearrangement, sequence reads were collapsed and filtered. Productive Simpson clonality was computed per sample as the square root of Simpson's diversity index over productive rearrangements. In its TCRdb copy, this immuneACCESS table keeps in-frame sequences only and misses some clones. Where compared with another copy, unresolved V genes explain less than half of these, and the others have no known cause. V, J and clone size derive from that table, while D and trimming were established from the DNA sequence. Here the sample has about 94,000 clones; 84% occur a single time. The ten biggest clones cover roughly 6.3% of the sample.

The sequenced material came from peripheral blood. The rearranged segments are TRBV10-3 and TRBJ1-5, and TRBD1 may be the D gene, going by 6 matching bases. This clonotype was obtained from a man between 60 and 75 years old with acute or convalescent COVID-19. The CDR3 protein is CAISQKGVPTEPQHF. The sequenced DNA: TGTGCCATCAGTCAAAAGGGGGTGCCTACCGAGCCCCAGCATTTT.